This entry lists 24 T cell receptor beta chains sequenced from one sample in a study of blood T cell repertoires in COVID-19. Some clones are missing from TCRdb's copy, which holds only in-frame ones; the method was immunoSEQ multiplex PCR. Found here are some 73,000 clones, 85% to 90% of them singletons; the top ten hold roughly 32%. Input material: peripheral blood. Receptors originate from an elderly woman with active or convalescent COVID-19.

V usage is TRBV5-1 and J usage is TRBJ1-6; D might be TRBD1 (6 bases). Germline CDR1 reads SGHRS; CDR2 reads YFSETQ. This CDR3 spans 14 amino acids. Trimming removed 4 bases from V and 13 bases from J, with 18 bases in between. CDR3 bases: TGCGCCAGCAGCGAGGCGGACAGCCCCAGGCCCCTCCACTTT. Translated, it gives CASSEADSPRPLHF.

This chain joins TRBV4-2 and TRBJ2-3; TRBD1 might be the D (5 bases). V lost 3 bases and J lost 3, with 19 bases in between. This CDR3 is built from 17 residues. CDR1 and CDR2 from the germline V gene are LGHNA and YNFKEQ. CDR3: CASSHLADITGTDTQYF. The CDR3 region has the DNA TGTGCCAGCAGCCATTTGGCCGATATAACAGGTACAGATACGCAGTATTTT.

A single count supports this clone. The rearrangement links TRBV12-2 to TRBJ1-5; no check of the table's D call, TRBD1, against the DNA was made. TRBV12-2 is described as a pseudogene. The CDR3 sequence is 18 residues long. In DNA, the CDR3 is TGTGCAAGTCGCTTAGCGCCGGAGGACAGGGAATGCTATCAGCCCCAGCATTTT. Its protein is CASRLAPEDRECYQPQHF.

The rearrangement uses TRBV7-2 and TRBJ2-3; 7 positions match TRBD2. V was clipped by 11 bases and J by 0 bases; unmatched bases: 5. Germline V gives CDR1 SGHTA, CDR2 FQGNSA. The CDR3 runs 13 residues. The CDR3 here is CASLASSTDTQYF. The CDR3 nucleotides read TGTGCCTCACTAGCGTCGAGCACAGATACGCAGTATTTT.

V and J are TRBV7-2 and TRBJ2-2; 7 bases align to TRBD1. The V gene's germline CDR1 is SGHTA and CDR2 FQGNSA. The CDR3 is 14 amino acids. The ends lost 9 bases at V and 0 bases at J; junction bases unmatched: 4. CDR3 nucleotides: TGTGCCAGTGTGGGGACAGCGAACACCGGGGAGCTGTTTTTT. Residues: CASVGTANTGELFF.

The rearrangement links TRBV7-2 to TRBJ2-3; a possible D gene is TRBD2 (5 bases). V lost 2 bases and J 1 base, leaving 10 bases between the germline ends. CDR3 length: 15 residues. Germline assignment: CDR1 SGHTA and CDR2 FQGNSA. For the CDR3, the DNA is TGTGCCAGCAGCTTATGGGTGGAGGGCACAGATACGCAGTATTTT. Encoded protein: CASSLWVEGTDTQYF.

The chain uses TRBV2 and TRBJ1-2; possibly TRBD1 for D (5 bases). This CDR3 spans 11 amino acids. Germline CDR1 and CDR2: SNHLY and FYNNEI. Trimming left V 5 bases short and J 6 bases short, with 7 bases between. The CDR3 sequence is CASSPGNGYTF. The CDR3 DNA reads TGTGCCAGCAGTCCAGGGAATGGCTACACCTTC.

The rearrangement links TRBV18 to TRBJ2-5; 9 bases align to TRBD1. This CDR3 spans 15 amino acids. V lost 4 bases, J lost 6 bases, and 9 bases stayed unmatched. Germline lookup yields CDR1 KGHSH and CDR2 LQKENI. CDR3 sequence: CASSRNTGGSKTQYF. In DNA form, the CDR3 reads TGTGCCAGCTCACGAAATACAGGGGGCTCGAAGACCCAGTACTTC.

This clone is a singleton in its sample. This sequence joins TRBV27 and TRBJ1-2, with 9 bases fitting TRBD1. CDR1 and CDR2 from the germline V gene are MNHEY and SMNVEV (reference sequence). V lost 7 bases to trimming and J lost 3 bases; unmatched junction nucleotides: 24. CDR3 length: 20 amino acids. The chain's CDR3 is CASTHHPRDRVLAAYYGYTF. The CDR3 coding sequence is TGTGCCAGCACCCATCACCCCCGGGACAGGGTTTTGGCAGCTTACTATGGCTACACCTTC.

J is TRBJ1-2 and V is TRBV18; D may be TRBD1 (6 bases). Germline values: CDR1 KGHSH, CDR2 LQKENI. Trimming removed 6 bases from V and 1 base from J, with 12 bases in between. The CDR3 covers 14 residues. CDR3 amino acids: CASSPNRDNYGYTF. CDR3 bases: TGTGCCAGCTCTCCCAACAGGGATAACTATGGCTACACCTTC.

The chain is built from TRBV14 and TRBJ2-1; tentative D call: TRBD2 (6 bases). V gave up 0 bases and J gave up 12 bases, with 9 bases separating them. CDR3 length: 12 residues. Germline-derived CDR1 and CDR2 are SGHDN and FVKESK. The DNA of the CDR3 is TGTGCCAGCAGCCAAGAGCGGGGTCGGCAGTTCTTC. Translated, it gives CASSQERGRQFF. Filled out from reference TRBV14 and TRBJ2-1, the complete variable domain reads EAGVTQFPSHSVIEKGQTVTLRCDPISGHDNLYWYRRVMGKEIKFLLHFVKESKQDESGMPNNRFLAERTGGTYSTLKVQPAELEDSGVYFCASSQERGRQFFGPGTRLTVL.

J is TRBJ1-2 and V is TRBV30; D might be TRBD1 (6 bases). V lost 3 bases to trimming and J lost 8 bases, with 13 bases between them. Germline CDR1 reads GTSNPN; CDR2 reads SVGIG (reference sequence). The CDR3 sequence is 12 residues long. Here the CDR3 DNA reads TGTGCCTGGAGGGCGGACAGACGGGGCTACACCTTC. It yields the protein CAWRADRRGYTF.

The chain carries TRBV29-1 and TRBJ1-2; the match to TRBD1 covers 8 bases. V trimming: 6 bases; J trimming: 7 bases; junction bases outside the gene matches: 7. The V gene's germline CDR1 is SQVTM and CDR2 ANQGSEA. This CDR3 region has 12 residues. CDR3 amino acids: CSVRQGSLGYTF. CDR3 DNA: TGCAGCGTACGACAGGGGTCCCTTGGCTACACCTTC. Drawing the rest from reference TRBV29-1 and TRBJ1-2, the complete variable domain is SAVISQKPSRDICQRGTSLTIQCQVDSQVTMMFWYRQQPGQSLTLIATANQGSEATYESGFVIDKFPISRPNLTFSTLTVSNMSPEDSSIYLCSVRQGSLGYTFGSGTRLTVV.

A remark on this clone: Distinct nucleotide sequences in the sample also encode this CDR3. V usage is TRBV30 and J usage is TRBJ1-1; D is ambiguous. The CDR3 covers 13 residues. Germline V CDR1 and CDR2: GTSNPN, SVGIG (reference sequence). V was trimmed by 4 bases and J by 2 bases, leaving 11 bases between them. CDR3 nucleotides: TGTGCCTGGAAACTAGGCCCAAACACTGAAGCTTTCTTT. This encodes CAWKLGPNTEAFF.

The genes are TRBV3-1 (or the pseudogene TRBV3-2) and TRBJ2-3, with TRBD2 matching over 8 bases. J gave up 3 bases and V 4 bases, and 6 bases lay outside the gene matches. CDR3 length: 15 amino acids. CDR1 is LGHDT and CDR2 is YNNKEL in the germline V gene (reference sequence). CDR3: CASSLFGGATDTQYF. CDR3 nucleotide sequence: TGTGCCAGCAGCCTCTTCGGGGGGGCGACAGATACGCAGTATTTT.

On this clone: A junction end diverges from the germline sequence, so it may reflect a read error. The chain couples TRBV5-6 to TRBJ1-2, with D unresolved. The CDR3 totals 11 residues. Germline V gene sequence: CDR1 SGHDT, CDR2 YYEEEE. CDR3 in DNA: TGTGCCAGCAGCTCCGTTGCCCTGTTTAGCTTC. Protein: CASSSVALFSF.

The sample holds one count of this clone. The chain employs TRBV5-1 and TRBJ2-3, with 11 nucleotides matching TRBD2. CDR3 size: 12 residues. Unmatched junction bases numbered 0, after V lost 7 bases and J lost 5 bases. Germline V CDR1 and CDR2: SGHRS, YFSETQ. CDR3 residues: CASGLAGDTQYF. In nucleotides, the CDR3 is TGCGCCAGCGGACTAGCGGGAGATACGCAGTATTTT.

Only one count was recorded for this clone. The rearrangement links TRBV30 to TRBJ1-6; 8 positions match TRBD1. The CDR3 totals 15 residues. Per germline, CDR1 GTSNPN and CDR2 SVGIG (reference sequence). J gave up 5 bases and V 3 bases, and 6 bases lay outside the gene matches. CDR3 amino acids: CAWSGLGQDNSPLHF. DNA for the CDR3: TGTGCCTGGAGCGGCCTGGGACAGGATAATTCACCCCTCCACTTT.

V gene TRBV4-3 combines with J gene TRBJ2-2; D possibly corresponds to TRBD1 (5 bases). V dropped 1 base and J dropped 3 bases, with 6 bases sitting between them. This CDR3 comprises 14 residues. Germline V gene lookup returns CDR1 LGHNA and CDR2 YSLEER. CDR3: CASSQGQHTGELFF. Here the CDR3 DNA reads TGCGCCAGCAGCCAAGGACAGCACACCGGGGAGCTGTTTTTT.

This chain uses TRBV5-4 with TRBJ1-1; D remains ambiguous. The CDR3 contains 15 residues. Trimming left V 6 bases short and J 2 bases short, with 17 bases between. The germline gives CDR1 SGHNT, CDR2 YYREEE (reference sequence). Here the CDR3 DNA reads TGTGCCAGCACGGGTGGATCAGCACGAAACACTGAAGCTTTCTTT. It encodes CASTGGSARNTEAFF.

The chain links TRBV19 to TRBJ1-3; D is unclear. The V gene's germline CDR1 is LNHDA and CDR2 SQIVND (reference sequence). CDR3 size: 13 residues. The ends were cut back, 7 bases at V and 8 bases at J, with 15 bases in the middle. The CDR3 DNA follows: TGTGCCAGTAAGTGGCCTGCTCTGGACACCATATATTTT. Translated: CASKWPALDTIYF.

The rearrangement joins TRBV7-9 to TRBJ1-2, with no clear D. The CDR3 sequence is 13 residues long. The V end was cut by 3 bases, the J end by 9 bases, with 14 bases between. Germline V gives CDR1 SEHNR, CDR2 FQNEAQ (reference sequence). CDR3 coding DNA: TGTGCCAGCAGCTTCGGGTCCCACCCTAGCTACACCTTC. This codes for CASSFGSHPSYTF. The full variable domain, its missing parts supplied by reference TRBV7-9 and TRBJ1-2, is DTGVSQNPRHKITKRGQNVTFRCDPISEHNRLYWYRQTLGQGPEFLTYFQNEAQLEKSRLLSDRFSAERPKGSFSTLEIQRTEQGDSAMYLCASSFGSHPSYTFGSGTRLTVV.

This chain links TRBV11-3 with TRBJ2-7; 9 bases are shared with TRBD1. Losses at the gene ends were 4 bases for V and 3 bases for J; bases not matched to a gene: 13. The CDR3 loop spans 17 amino acids. Germline V gene data show CDR1 as SGHNT and CDR2 as YENEEA. CDR3 region: CASSSTGTGPFFYEQYF. In DNA form, the CDR3 reads TGTGCCAGCAGCTCCACCGGGACAGGGCCCTTTTTCTACGAGCAGTACTTC.

V and J are TRBV19 and TRBJ1-2; TRBD1 might be the D (6 bases). Germline CDR1 is LNHDA and CDR2 is SQIVND (reference sequence). The length of the CDR3 is 15 residues. V gave up 5 bases and J gave up 2 bases, with 15 bases separating them. The DNA for the CDR3 is TGTGCCAGTAGTGTCGCGGGGGGGCGCAACTATGGCTACACCTTC. Protein product: CASSVAGGRNYGYTF.